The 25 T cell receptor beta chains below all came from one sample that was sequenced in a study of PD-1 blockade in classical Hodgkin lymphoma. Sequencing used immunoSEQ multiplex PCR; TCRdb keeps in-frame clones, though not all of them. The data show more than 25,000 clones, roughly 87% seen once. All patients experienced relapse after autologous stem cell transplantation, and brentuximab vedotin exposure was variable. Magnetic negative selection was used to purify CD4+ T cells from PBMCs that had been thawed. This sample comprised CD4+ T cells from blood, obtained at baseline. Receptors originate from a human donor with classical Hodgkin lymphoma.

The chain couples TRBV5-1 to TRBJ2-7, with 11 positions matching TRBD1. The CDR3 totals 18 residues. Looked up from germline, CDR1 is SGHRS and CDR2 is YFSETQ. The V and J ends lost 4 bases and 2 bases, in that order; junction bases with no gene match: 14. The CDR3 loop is CASSPGTGGLSSAYEQYF. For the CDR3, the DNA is TGCGCCAGCAGCCCCGGGACAGGGGGTCTGTCCAGCGCCTACGAGCAGTACTTC.

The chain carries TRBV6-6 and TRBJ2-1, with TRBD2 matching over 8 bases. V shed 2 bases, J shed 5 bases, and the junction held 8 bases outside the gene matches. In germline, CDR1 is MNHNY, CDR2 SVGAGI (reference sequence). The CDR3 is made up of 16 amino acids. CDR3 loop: CASSYPASGFNNEQFF. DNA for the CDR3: TGTGCCAGCAGTTACCCGGCTAGCGGGTTTAACAATGAGCAGTTCTTC.

The CDR3 DNA is TGTGCCATCCGAGAACAGGGGAGGACAGATACGCAGTATTTT. This sequence encodes CAIREQGRTDTQYF. This sequence joins TRBV10-3 and TRBJ2-3; D might be TRBD1 (7 bases). Germline values: CDR1 ENHRY, CDR2 SYGVKD. Trimming removed 8 bases from V and 3 bases from J, with 15 bases in between. This CDR3 contains 14 residues.

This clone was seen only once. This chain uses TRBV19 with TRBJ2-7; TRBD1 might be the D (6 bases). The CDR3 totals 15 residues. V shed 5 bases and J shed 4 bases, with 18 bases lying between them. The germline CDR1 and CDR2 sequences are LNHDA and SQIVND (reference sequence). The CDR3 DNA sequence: TGTGCCAGTAGTTTCCTCGGGACATCTGAATACGAGCAGTACTTC. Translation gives CASSFLGTSEYEQYF.

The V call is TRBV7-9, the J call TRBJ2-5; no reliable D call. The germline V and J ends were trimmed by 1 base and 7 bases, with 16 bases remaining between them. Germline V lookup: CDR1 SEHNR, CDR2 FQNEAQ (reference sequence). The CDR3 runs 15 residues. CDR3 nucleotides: TGTGCCAGCAGCTTAGTATCTGGCTTTCCAGGGACCCAGTACTTC. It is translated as CASSLVSGFPGTQYF.

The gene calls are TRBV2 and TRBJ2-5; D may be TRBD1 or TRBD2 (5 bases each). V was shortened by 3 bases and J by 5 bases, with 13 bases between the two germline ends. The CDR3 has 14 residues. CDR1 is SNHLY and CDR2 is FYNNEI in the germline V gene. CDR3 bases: TGTGCCAGCAGTGACCGAAATGGGGGTGAGACCCAGTACTTC. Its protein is CASSDRNGGETQYF.

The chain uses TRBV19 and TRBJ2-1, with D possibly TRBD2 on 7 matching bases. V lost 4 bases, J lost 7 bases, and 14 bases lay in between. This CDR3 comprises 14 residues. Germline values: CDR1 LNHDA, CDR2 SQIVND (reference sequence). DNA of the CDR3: TGTGCCAGTAGTACGGGGGGCTCGGGAAATGAGCAGTTCTTC. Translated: CASSTGGSGNEQFF.

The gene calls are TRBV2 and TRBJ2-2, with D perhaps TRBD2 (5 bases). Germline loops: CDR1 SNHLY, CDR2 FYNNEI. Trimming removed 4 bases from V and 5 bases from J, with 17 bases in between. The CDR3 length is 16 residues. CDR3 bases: TGTGCCAGCAGTGTTAATAGCGCGGAATTAACCGGGGAGCTGTTTTTT. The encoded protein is CASSVNSAELTGELFF.

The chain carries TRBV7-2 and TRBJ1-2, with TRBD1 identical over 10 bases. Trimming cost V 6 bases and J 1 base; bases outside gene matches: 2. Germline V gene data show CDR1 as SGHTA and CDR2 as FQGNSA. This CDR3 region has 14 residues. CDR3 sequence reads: CASSRDRGNYGYTF. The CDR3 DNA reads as TGTGCCAGCAGTCGGGACAGGGGTAACTATGGCTACACCTTC.

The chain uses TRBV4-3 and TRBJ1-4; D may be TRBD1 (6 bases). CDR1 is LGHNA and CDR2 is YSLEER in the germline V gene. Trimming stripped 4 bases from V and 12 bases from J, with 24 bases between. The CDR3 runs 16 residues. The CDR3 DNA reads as TGCGCCAGCAGCCGCCGGTCACAGGGTACGCCGCGGGAACTGTTTTTT. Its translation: CASSRRSQGTPRELFF.

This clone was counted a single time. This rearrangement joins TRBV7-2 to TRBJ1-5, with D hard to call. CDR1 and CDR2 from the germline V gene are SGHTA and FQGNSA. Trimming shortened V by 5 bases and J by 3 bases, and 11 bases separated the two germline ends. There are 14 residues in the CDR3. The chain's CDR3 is CASSRVGFNQPQHF. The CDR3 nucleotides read TGTGCCAGCAGCCGCGTCGGGTTCAATCAGCCCCAGCATTTT.

The DNA for the CDR3 is TGTGCCAGCAGTCCCCCAGGGGCGGGAGGGACCGGGGAGCTGTTTTTT. This translates into CASSPPGAGGTGELFF. This chain links TRBV7-2 with TRBJ2-2, with 9 nucleotides matching TRBD2. Per the germline V gene, CDR1 is SGHTA and CDR2 is FQGNSA. The CDR3 spans 16 residues. J gave up 5 bases and V 6 bases, and 10 bases lay outside the gene matches. The whole variable domain, filled in from reference TRBV7-2 and TRBJ2-2, reads GAGVSQSPSNKVTEKGKDVELRCDPISGHTALYWYRQSLGQGLEFLIYFQGNSAPDKSGLPSDRFSAERTGGSVSTLTIQRTQQEDSAVYLCASSPPGAGGTGELFFGEGSRLTVL.

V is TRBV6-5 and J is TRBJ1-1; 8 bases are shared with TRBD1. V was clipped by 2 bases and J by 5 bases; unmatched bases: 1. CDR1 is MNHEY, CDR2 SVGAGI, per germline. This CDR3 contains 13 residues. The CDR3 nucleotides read TGTGCCAGCAGTTACAGGGACAGGACTGAAGCTTTCTTT. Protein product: CASSYRDRTEAFF.

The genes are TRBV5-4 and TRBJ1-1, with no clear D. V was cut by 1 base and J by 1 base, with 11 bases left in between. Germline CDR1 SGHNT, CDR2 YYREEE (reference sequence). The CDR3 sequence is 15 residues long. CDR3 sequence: CASSLSTYKNTEAFF. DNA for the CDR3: TGTGCCAGCAGCTTGAGCACTTATAAGAACACTGAAGCTTTCTTT.

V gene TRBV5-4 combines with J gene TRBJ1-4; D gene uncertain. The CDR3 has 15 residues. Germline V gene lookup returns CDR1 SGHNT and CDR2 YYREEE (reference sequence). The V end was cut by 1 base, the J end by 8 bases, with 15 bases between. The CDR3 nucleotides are TGTGCCAGCAGCTTGAGGGCCGCAGGCGGGGAAAAACTGTTTTTT. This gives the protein CASSLRAAGGEKLFF. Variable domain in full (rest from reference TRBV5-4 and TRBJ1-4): ETGVTQSPTHLIKTRGQQVTLRCSSQSGHNTVSWYQQALGQGPQFIFQYYREEENGRGNFPPRFSGLQFPNYSSELNVNALELDDSALYLCASSLRAAGGEKLFFGSGTQLSVL.

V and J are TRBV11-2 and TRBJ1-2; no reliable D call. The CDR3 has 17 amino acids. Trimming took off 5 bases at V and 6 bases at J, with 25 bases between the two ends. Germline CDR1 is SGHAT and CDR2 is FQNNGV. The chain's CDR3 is CASSKISQGGSKDGYTF. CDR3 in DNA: TGTGCCAGCAGCAAAATCAGCCAAGGCGGGAGTAAAGATGGCTACACCTTC.

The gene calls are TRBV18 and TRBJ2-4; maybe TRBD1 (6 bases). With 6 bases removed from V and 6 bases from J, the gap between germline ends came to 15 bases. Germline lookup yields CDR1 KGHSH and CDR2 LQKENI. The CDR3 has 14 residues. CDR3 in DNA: TGTGCCAGCTCTAGTCCCCGGGACATAAACATTCAGTACTTC. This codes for CASSSPRDINIQYF.

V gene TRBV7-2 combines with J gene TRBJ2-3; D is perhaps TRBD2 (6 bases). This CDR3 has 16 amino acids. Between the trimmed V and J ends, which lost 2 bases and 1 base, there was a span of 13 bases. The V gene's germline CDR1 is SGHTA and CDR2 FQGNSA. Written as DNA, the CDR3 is TGTGCCAGCAGCTTATGGTCATCTAGCGGCACAGATACGCAGTATTTT. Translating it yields CASSLWSSSGTDTQYF.

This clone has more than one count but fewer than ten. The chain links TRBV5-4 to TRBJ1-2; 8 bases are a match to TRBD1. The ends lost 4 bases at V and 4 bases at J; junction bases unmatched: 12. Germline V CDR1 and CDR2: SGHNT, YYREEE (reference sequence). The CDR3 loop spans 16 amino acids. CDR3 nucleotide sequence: TGTGCCAGCAGCCTCGGACAGGGCAGGGACGGCTATGGCTACACCTTC. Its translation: CASSLGQGRDGYGYTF.

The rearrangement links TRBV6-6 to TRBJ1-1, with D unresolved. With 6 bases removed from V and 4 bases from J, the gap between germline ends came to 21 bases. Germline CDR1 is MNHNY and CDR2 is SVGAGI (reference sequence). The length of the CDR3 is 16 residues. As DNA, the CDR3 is TGTGCCAGCAGCTTTCCCGACCCGGTCAGACCCACTGAAGCTTTCTTT. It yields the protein CASSFPDPVRPTEAFF.

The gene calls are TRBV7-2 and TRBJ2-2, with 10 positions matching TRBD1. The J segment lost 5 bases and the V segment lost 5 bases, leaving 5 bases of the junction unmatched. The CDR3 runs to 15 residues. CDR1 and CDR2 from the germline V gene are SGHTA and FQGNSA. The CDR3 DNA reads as TGTGCCAGCAGCACCCGACAGGGGGCAACCGGGGAGCTGTTTTTT. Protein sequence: CASSTRQGATGELFF.

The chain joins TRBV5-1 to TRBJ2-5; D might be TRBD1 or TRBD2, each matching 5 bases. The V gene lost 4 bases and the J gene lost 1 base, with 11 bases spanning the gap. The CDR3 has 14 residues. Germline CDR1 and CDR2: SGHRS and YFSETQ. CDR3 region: CASSLGVAQETQYF. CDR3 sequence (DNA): TGCGCCAGCAGCCTGGGGGTGGCCCAAGAGACCCAGTACTTC.

Here the CDR3 DNA reads TGTGCCAGCAGCCATCCCATGGGAGTCAATGAGCAGTTCTTC. The encoded protein is CASSHPMGVNEQFF. The J gene is TRBJ2-1, the V gene TRBV28, with D possibly matching TRBD2 (5 bases). CDR3 length: 14 residues. Trimming took 6 bases from V and 6 from J, leaving 15 bases between them. CDR1 is MDHEN, CDR2 SYDVKM, per germline.

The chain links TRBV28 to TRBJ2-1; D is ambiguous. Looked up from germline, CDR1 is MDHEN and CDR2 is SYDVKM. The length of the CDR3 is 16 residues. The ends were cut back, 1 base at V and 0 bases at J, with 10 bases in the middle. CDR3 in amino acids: CASSLFRIRSYNEQFF. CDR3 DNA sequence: TGTGCCAGCAGTTTATTTCGGATCCGCTCCTACAATGAGCAGTTCTTC. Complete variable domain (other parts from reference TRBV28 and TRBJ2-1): DVKVTQSSRYLVKRTGEKVFLECVQDMDHENMFWYRQDPGLGLRLIYFSYDVKMKEKGDIPEGYSVSREKKERFSLILESASTNQTSMYLCASSLFRIRSYNEQFFGPGTRLTVL.

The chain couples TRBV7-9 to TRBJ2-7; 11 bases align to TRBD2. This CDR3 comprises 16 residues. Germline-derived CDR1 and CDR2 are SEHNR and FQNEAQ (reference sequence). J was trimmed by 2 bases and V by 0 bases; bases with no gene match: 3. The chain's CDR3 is CASSLAPSGRPYEQYF. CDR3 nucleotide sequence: TGTGCCAGCAGCTTAGCGCCTAGCGGGAGGCCCTACGAGCAGTACTTC.